Following are 32 T cell receptor beta chains from one sample sequenced in a study of shared clonotypes between healthy human individuals. Assay: immunoSEQ multiplex PCR; the TCRdb copy retains only in-frame clones and omits some. Counted here are over a million clones, approximately 78% occurring once; the ten biggest clones make up 0.5% to 0.6%. Material for sequencing was memory CD4+ T cells from PBMCs. Documented subset: CD45RA-negative fraction. Receptor source: a man in his late teens or twenties in good health. Some clones in this sample may be carry-over from other donors' samples.

The chain has TRBV11-1 and TRBJ1-2; D gene unclear. CDR1 and CDR2 (germline): SGHAT, FQDESV (reference sequence). V shed 5 bases and J shed 0 bases, with 13 bases lying between them. The CDR3 runs 15 residues. CDR3 protein: CASSALRETNYGYTF. The CDR3 DNA reads TGTGCCAGCAGCGCCCTCCGGGAGACTAACTATGGCTACACCTTC.

This clone was found a few times. The V and J genes are TRBV4-1 and TRBJ2-4; D not resolved. This CDR3 region has 12 residues. The germline CDR1 and CDR2 sequences are MGHRA and YSYEKL. Trimming left V 1 base short and J 6 bases short, with 4 bases between. The CDR3 DNA reads as TGCGCCAGCAGCCAAGTGGGAAACATTCAGTACTTC. Protein product: CASSQVGNIQYF.

This clone was seen only a few times. The chain is built from TRBV27 and TRBJ1-4; D gene uncertain. Germline CDR1 MNHEY, CDR2 SMNVEV (reference sequence). The CDR3 covers 15 residues. Trimming left V 3 bases short and J 7 bases short, with 15 bases between. CDR3 sequence: CASSFHGTGVEKLFF. The CDR3 DNA sequence: TGTGCCAGCAGTTTCCACGGAACCGGAGTTGAAAAACTGTTTTTT.

The count of this clone is one. The chain recombines TRBV5-4 with TRBJ2-2; 11 bases match TRBD2. Trimming took 4 bases from V and 0 from J; bases not matched to a gene: 2. CDR3 length: 16 amino acids. The germline V gene has CDR1 SGHNT and CDR2 YYREEE (reference sequence). Here the CDR3 DNA reads TGTGCCAGCAGCGCGACTAGCGGGACGAACACCGGGGAGCTGTTTTTT. It encodes CASSATSGTNTGELFF.

This clone was counted only a few times. The genes are TRBV5-1 and TRBJ1-2; 8 nucleotides match TRBD1. This CDR3 region has 15 residues. CDR1 is SGHRS, CDR2 YFSETQ, per germline. The trim removed 0 bases at V and 8 bases at J, leaving 9 bases unmatched. The CDR3 nucleotides are TGCGCCAGCAGCTTGGGTCCAGGGGGCGAAGGAGGCTACACCTTC. Protein: CASSLGPGGEGGYTF.

The chain combines TRBV19 with TRBJ1-1; 7 bases match TRBD1. The CDR3 spans 16 residues. In germline, CDR1 is LNHDA, CDR2 SQIVND (reference sequence). The V segment lost 6 bases and the J segment 0 bases; nucleotides outside the gene matches: 10. CDR3 coding DNA: TGTGCCAGTAGAAACCCCCCGGGACAGATGAACACTGAAGCTTTCTTT. Encoded protein: CASRNPPGQMNTEAFF.

The chain is built from TRBV18 and TRBJ2-3; D gene unclear. This CDR3 spans 14 amino acids. Trimming cost V 6 bases and J 5 bases, with 15 bases left between them. Germline loops: CDR1 KGHSH, CDR2 LQKENI. This CDR3 is CASSLDSLEDTQYF. In nucleotides, the CDR3 is TGTGCCAGCTCGCTCGACTCCCTCGAAGATACGCAGTATTTT.

In its sample, this clone was seen once. This sequence joins TRBV7-3 and TRBJ2-7; no clear D gene. The CDR3 consists of 15 residues. CDR1 SGHTA and CDR2 FQGTGA come from the germline V gene. The ends were cut back, 5 bases at V and 5 bases at J, with 19 bases in the middle. This chain's CDR3 is CASSPPSWAANEQYF. The DNA for the CDR3 is TGTGCCAGCAGCCCCCCCAGTTGGGCCGCCAACGAGCAGTACTTC.

The chain joins TRBV6-1 to TRBJ2-7; 9 positions match TRBD1. The CDR3 has 15 amino acids. CDR1 MNHNS and CDR2 SASEGT come from the germline V gene. V was pared by 5 bases and J by 4 bases, with 9 bases of the junction left unmatched. CDR3 sequence (DNA): TGTGCCAGCAGTCCCAGGACAGGGGCCCATTACGAGCAGTACTTC. Translating it yields CASSPRTGAHYEQYF.

The table lists this clone with a count of one. The chain carries TRBV28 and TRBJ2-3; possible D gene TRBD1, 5 bases. V was trimmed by 5 bases and J by 5 bases, leaving 14 bases between them. Germline CDR1 and CDR2: MDHEN and SYDVKM. The CDR3 runs 14 residues. As DNA, the CDR3 is TGTGCCAGCAGTCCGACCCTAGACAGAGATACGCAGTATTTT. Amino acids: CASSPTLDRDTQYF.

The chain joins TRBV28 to TRBJ1-5; tentatively, D is TRBD1 (6 bases). V lost 3 bases to trimming and J lost 6 bases, with 18 bases between them. The germline CDR1 and CDR2 sequences are MDHEN and SYDVKM. The CDR3 is made up of 16 amino acids. CDR3 nucleotide sequence: TGTGCCAGCAGTTTGGTTAGACAGGTGAGCGTTCAGCCCCAGCATTTT. Translating it yields CASSLVRQVSVQPQHF. Full variable domain (missing parts from reference TRBV28 and TRBJ1-5): DVKVTQSSRYLVKRTGEKVFLECVQDMDHENMFWYRQDPGLGLRLIYFSYDVKMKEKGDIPEGYSVSREKKERFSLILESASTNQTSMYLCASSLVRQVSVQPQHFGDGTRLSIL.

This chain links TRBV10-3 with TRBJ2-1; 7 bases line up with TRBD2. V lost 7 bases and J lost 8; bases outside the gene matches: 14. Germline lookup yields CDR1 ENHRY and CDR2 SYGVKD. The CDR3 consists of 15 residues. This CDR3 reads CAITPGGEGFDEQFF. The DNA for the CDR3 is TGTGCCATCACCCCTGGGGGGGAGGGCTTCGATGAGCAGTTCTTC.

Of note for this clone: This CDR3 is also generated by other DNA sequences in the sample. The genes are TRBV7-2 and TRBJ2-7, with a possible D match to TRBD2 (6 bases). Germline-derived CDR1 and CDR2 are SGHTA and FQGNSA. V was trimmed by 1 base and J by 0 bases, leaving 7 bases between them. The CDR3 consists of 14 residues. In DNA form, the CDR3 reads TGTGCCAGCAGCTTAGGCGGGGCCTCCTACGAGCAGTACTTC. Translating gives CASSLGGASYEQYF.

The chain joins TRBV19 to TRBJ1-4; unclear D gene. Trimming took 7 bases from V and 6 from J, leaving 12 bases between them. The CDR3 length is 13 residues. Per the germline V gene, CDR1 is LNHDA and CDR2 is SQIVND (reference sequence). CDR3 protein: CASTVYGHEKLFF. CDR3 nucleotide sequence: TGTGCCAGTACTGTGTACGGACATGAAAAACTGTTTTTT. Together with reference TRBV19 and TRBJ1-4, the CDR3 gives the full variable domain: DGGITQSPKYLFRKEGQNVTLSCEQNLNHDAMYWYRQDPGQGLRLIYYSQIVNDFQKGDIAEGYSVSREKKESFPLTVTSAQKNPTAFYLCASTVYGHEKLFFGSGTQLSVL.

Of note for this clone: Other DNA sequences in this specimen translate into the identical CDR3. The chain uses TRBV5-1 and TRBJ2-2; 7 bases align to TRBD1. CDR1 is SGHRS and CDR2 is YFSETQ in the germline V gene. This CDR3 comprises 15 residues. The V segment lost 4 bases and the J segment 2 bases; nucleotides outside the gene matches: 5. The chain's CDR3 is CASSPGQTNTGELFF. In DNA, the CDR3 is TGCGCCAGCAGCCCGGGACAGACTAACACCGGGGAGCTGTTTTTT. Using reference TRBV5-1 and TRBJ2-2 for the parts outside the CDR3, the full variable domain is KAGVTQTPRYLIKTRGQQVTLSCSPISGHRSVSWYQQTPGQGLQFLFEYFSETQRNKGNFPGRFSGRQFSNSRSEMNVSTLELGDSALYLCASSPGQTNTGELFFGEGSRLTVL.

The rearrangement uses TRBV7-9 and TRBJ2-3; D is ambiguous. The CDR3 is made up of 13 amino acids. V was pared by 0 bases and J by 6 bases, with 7 bases between. Germline-derived CDR1 and CDR2 are SEHNR and FQNEAQ (reference sequence). CDR3 bases: TGTGCCAGCAGCTTAGCGCAGACGGATACGCAGTATTTT. Protein sequence: CASSLAQTDTQYF.

The J gene is TRBJ2-2, the V gene TRBV19; possible D gene TRBD2, 6 bases. CDR1 LNHDA and CDR2 SQIVND come from the germline V gene (reference sequence). Trimming left V 7 bases short and J 1 base short, with 13 bases between. This CDR3 is built from 15 residues. The DNA for the CDR3 is TGTGCCAGTATGGTCAAAGCGGGGAACACCGGGGAGCTGTTTTTT. Translating gives CASMVKAGNTGELFF.

Ten or more counts support this clone. The chain carries TRBV6-1 and TRBJ2-1; 11 bases match TRBD2. Trimming at V came to 4 bases and at J to 6 bases, leaving 5 bases not matched to a gene. The CDR3 runs 15 residues. CDR1 is MNHNS, CDR2 SASEGT, per germline. The CDR3 here is CASSVGSGRVNEQFF. The CDR3 DNA is TGTGCCAGCAGTGTGGGTAGCGGGAGGGTCAATGAGCAGTTCTTC.

This clone was found many times. V is TRBV9 and J is TRBJ2-3, with 8 bases lining up with TRBD2. Per the germline V gene, CDR1 is SGDLS and CDR2 is YYNGEE. There are 17 residues in the CDR3. With 0 bases clipped from V and 0 bases from J, the junction kept 6 bases outside the gene matches. The CDR3 sequence is CASSVGAIAGSTDTQYF. The CDR3 coding sequence is TGTGCCAGCAGCGTAGGGGCGATAGCGGGGAGCACAGATACGCAGTATTTT.

The chain uses TRBV7-9 and TRBJ2-5; the D is unclear. V lost 4 bases and J lost 2, with 11 bases in between. The CDR3 runs to 14 residues. The germline gives CDR1 SEHNR, CDR2 FQNEAQ (reference sequence). The chain's CDR3 is CASSSSMGQETQYF. For the CDR3, the DNA is TGTGCCAGCAGCTCCTCGATGGGTCAAGAGACCCAGTACTTC. Variable domain in full (rest from reference TRBV7-9 and TRBJ2-5): DTGVSQNPRHKITKRGQNVTFRCDPISEHNRLYWYRQTLGQGPEFLTYFQNEAQLEKSRLLSDRFSAERPKGSFSTLEIQRTEQGDSAMYLCASSSSMGQETQYFGPGTRLLVL.

The J gene is TRBJ1-5, the V gene TRBV11-2, with D perhaps TRBD1 (5 bases). Germline CDR1 reads SGHAT; CDR2 reads FQNNGV. With 4 bases removed from V and 6 bases from J, the gap between germline ends came to 16 bases. The length of the CDR3 is 15 residues. CDR3 loop: CASSSSGTVGQPQHF. CDR3 sequence (DNA): TGTGCCAGCAGCTCGTCCGGGACCGTAGGTCAGCCCCAGCATTTT.

Note on this clone: The same CDR3 is also encoded by other DNA sequences in this sample. This sequence joins TRBV27 and TRBJ1-5; the D is unclear. CDR1 and CDR2 from the germline V gene are MNHEY and SMNVEV (reference sequence). Trimming removed 2 bases at V and 0 bases at J, with 8 bases between. This CDR3 has 15 residues. CDR3 protein: CASSLEGYSNQPQHF. In DNA form, the CDR3 reads TGTGCCAGCAGTTTAGAAGGGTATAGCAATCAGCCCCAGCATTTT.

This clone has ten or more counts. The V and J genes are TRBV29-1 and TRBJ2-1; tentative D call: TRBD2 (7 bases). The CDR3 is made up of 15 amino acids. Trimming took 1 base from V and 3 from J, leaving 13 bases between them. Germline lookup yields CDR1 SQVTM and CDR2 ANQGSEA. The CDR3 spells CSVEGTGRVYNEQFF. CDR3 DNA: TGCAGCGTTGAAGGTACAGGGAGGGTCTACAATGAGCAGTTCTTC.

This clone turned up a few times. The chain links TRBV29-1 to TRBJ2-1, with D maybe TRBD2 (5 bases). This CDR3 comprises 14 residues. The V gene lost 5 bases and the J gene lost 5 bases, with 16 bases spanning the gap. Germline assignment: CDR1 SQVTM and CDR2 ANQGSEA. This CDR3 reads CSVMRETPHNEQFF. The CDR3 coding sequence is TGCAGCGTTATGAGGGAGACCCCACACAATGAGCAGTTCTTC.

The rearrangement joins TRBV5-1 to TRBJ2-1, with TRBD1 identical over 8 bases. The CDR3 runs to 14 residues. The V gene end was trimmed by 7 bases and the J gene end by 4 bases; junction bases not matched to a gene: 7. CDR1 SGHRS and CDR2 YFSETQ come from the germline V gene. The CDR3 reads CASQGTGEYNEQFF. In DNA, the CDR3 is TGCGCCAGCCAAGGGACAGGCGAGTACAATGAGCAGTTCTTC.

This chain connects TRBV9 to TRBJ1-1, with a tentative D call TRBD1 (6 bases). The V end lost 3 bases, the J end lost 4 bases, and 16 bases lay between the germline ends. The CDR3 has 15 amino acids. CDR1 is SGDLS, CDR2 YYNGEE, per germline. DNA for the CDR3: TGTGCCAGCAGCGAGGCTCCAGGGGTGTTCACTGAAGCTTTCTTT. Translation: CASSEAPGVFTEAFF.

The V gene is TRBV9, the J gene TRBJ2-2; weak D call: TRBD1 (6 bases). The CDR3 is made up of 13 amino acids. V dropped 5 bases and J dropped 7 bases, with 12 bases sitting between them. CDR1 SGDLS and CDR2 YYNGEE come from the germline V gene. CDR3 sequence reads: CASSPGANGELFF. DNA for the CDR3: TGTGCCAGCAGTCCAGGGGCTAACGGGGAGCTGTTTTTT.

This chain's CDR3 is CASSLAIPGGGVIGYTF. In DNA form, the CDR3 reads TGTGCCAGCAGCTTAGCCATACCCGGGGGAGGGGTTATAGGCTACACCTTC. The chain recombines TRBV7-8 with TRBJ1-2; tentatively, D is TRBD1 (5 bases). V was shortened by 0 bases and J by 8 bases, with 22 bases between the two germline ends. The CDR3 sequence is 17 residues long. Per germline, CDR1 SGHVS and CDR2 FQNEAQ.

The chain joins TRBV6-6 to TRBJ2-3; 10 bases agree with TRBD2. Germline V gene sequence: CDR1 MNHNY, CDR2 SVGAGI (reference sequence). CDR3 length equals 15 residues. J gave up 2 bases and V 5 bases, and 4 bases lay outside the gene matches. The CDR3 protein is CASSRLAGSTDTQYF. CDR3 nucleotide sequence: TGTGCCAGCAGTCGACTAGCGGGCTCCACAGATACGCAGTATTTT.

Regarding this clone: The junction departs from germline at one end; a sequencing error may be responsible. The chain recombines TRBV6-6 with TRBJ2-7; 9 bases are a match to TRBD2. Germline CDR1 MNHNY, CDR2 SVGAGI (reference sequence). This CDR3 spans 13 amino acids. CDR3: CASNPAGGWVRDF. The DNA of the CDR3 is TGTGCCAGCAACCCAGCGGGAGGTTGGGTGCGGGACTTC.

The chain employs TRBV4-3 and TRBJ2-7; the match to TRBD1 covers 12 bases. V lost 1 base to trimming and J lost 4 bases; unmatched junction nucleotides: 5. In germline, CDR1 is LGHNA, CDR2 YSLEER. The CDR3 loop spans 16 amino acids. The CDR3 is CASSQGGDRGRYEQYF. DNA for the CDR3: TGCGCCAGCAGCCAAGGGGGGGACAGGGGGCGATACGAGCAGTACTTC.

The rearrangement links TRBV5-6 to TRBJ1-2; D gene uncertain. The CDR3 extends over 16 amino acids. The germline CDR1 and CDR2 sequences are SGHDT and YYEEEE. V shed 3 bases and J shed 1 base, with 16 bases lying between them. The CDR3 sequence: CASSSSVGVYNYGYTF. For the CDR3, the DNA is TGTGCCAGCAGCTCATCCGTCGGGGTTTATAACTATGGCTACACCTTC. Complete variable domain (other parts from reference TRBV5-6 and TRBJ1-2): DAGVTQSPTHLIKTRGQQVTLRCSPKSGHDTVSWYQQALGQGPQFIFQYYEEEERQRGNFPDRFSGHQFPNYSSELNVNALLLGDSALYLCASSSSVGVYNYGYTFGSGTRLTVV.